A selection of T cell receptor beta chains follows, all from one sample in a study of shared clonotypes between healthy human individuals. Clones were read by immunoSEQ multiplex PCR, and TCRdb kept only the in-frame ones, dropping some. The table lists around 2.5 million clones, 93% of them singletons. The specimen was naive CD4+ T cells from PBMCs. The receptor source for this set is a young man in good health. Some clones in this sample may be carry-over from other donors' samples. The CDR3 runs from the conserved cysteine through the conserved F or W. D genes are given only for firm matches. The listing skips clone size in some rows; elsewhere it reads once, few, many or a size class.

V gene,J gene,clone size,D gene,CDR3 DNA,CDR3 protein
TRBV11-3,TRBJ1-6,NA,NA,TGTGCCAGCAGCTCAGGGGTTAATTCACCCCTCCACTTT,CASSSGVNSPLHF
TRBV7-6,TRBJ2-1,NA,NA,TGTGCCAGCAGCCAACCGGGACGCCACAATGAGCAGTTCTTC,CASSQPGRHNEQFF
TRBV11-2,TRBJ2-3,NA,NA,TGTGCCAGCAGCTTATTGGCTCCCGCTAGTGCTACGCAGTATTTT,CASSLLAPASATQYF
TRBV10-3,TRBJ2-5,NA,NA,TGTGCCATCAGTGAATCTCTGAAGCAAGAGACCCAGTACTTC,CAISESLKQETQYF
TRBV9,TRBJ2-3,NA,TRBD2,TGTGCCAGCAGCGTACTAGCGGGAGTGGCAGATACGCAGTATTTT,CASSVLAGVADTQYF
TRBV27,TRBJ2-5,NA,NA,TGTGCCAGCAGCCCAATAGAGCCCCAGGAGACCCAGTACTTC,CASSPIEPQETQYF
TRBV27,TRBJ1-5,NA,NA,TGTGCCAGCAGGCCGGGCCAGATCAATCAGCCCCAGCATTTT,CASRPGQINQPQHF
TRBV7-8,TRBJ1-5,NA,NA,TGTGCCAGCAGCTTTCAAAGCCAGGGGTACAGCAATCAGCCCCAGCATTTT,CASSFQSQGYSNQPQHF
TRBV27,TRBJ1-1,once,NA,TGTGCCAGCAGTTTATCGCTCGGGAGCGGGACTGAAGCTTTCTTT,CASSLSLGSGTEAFF
TRBV28,TRBJ2-7,NA,TRBD1,TGTGCCAGCAGTTTCACAGGGGTCGAGCAGTACTTC,CASSFTGVEQYF
TRBV5-1,TRBJ1-2,NA,TRBD1,TGCGCCAGCAGCTTGGAAGGGACAGGGGGCGCCGGCTATGGCTACACCTTC,CASSLEGTGGAGYGYTF
TRBV7-8,TRBJ2-5,NA,NA,TGTGCCAGCAGCGTTGTGGTACCTTTGCGCGTAGAGACCCAGTACTTC,CASSVVVPLRVETQYF
TRBV7-2,TRBJ1-2,NA,TRBD1,TGTGCCAGCAGCCCCGGACAGGGAAGCGGCTACACCTTC,CASSPGQGSGYTF
TRBV6-6,TRBJ2-3,NA,NA,TGTGCCAGCAGTTACGGCGGGACAGACAGCACAGATACGCAGTATTTT,CASSYGGTDSTDTQYF
TRBV18,TRBJ1-2,NA,TRBD1,TGTGCCAGCTCACCCCGCGACAGGGGCGGTGGCTACACCTTC,CASSPRDRGGGYTF
TRBV7-3,TRBJ1-3,NA,TRBD1,TGTGCCAGCAGCCCCCACCAGGGGGTTGCTGGAAACACCATATATTTT,CASSPHQGVAGNTIYF
TRBV7-2,TRBJ2-1,NA,NA,TGTGCCAGCAGCTCAACCATTAAGGATGAGCAGTTCTTC,CASSSTIKDEQFF